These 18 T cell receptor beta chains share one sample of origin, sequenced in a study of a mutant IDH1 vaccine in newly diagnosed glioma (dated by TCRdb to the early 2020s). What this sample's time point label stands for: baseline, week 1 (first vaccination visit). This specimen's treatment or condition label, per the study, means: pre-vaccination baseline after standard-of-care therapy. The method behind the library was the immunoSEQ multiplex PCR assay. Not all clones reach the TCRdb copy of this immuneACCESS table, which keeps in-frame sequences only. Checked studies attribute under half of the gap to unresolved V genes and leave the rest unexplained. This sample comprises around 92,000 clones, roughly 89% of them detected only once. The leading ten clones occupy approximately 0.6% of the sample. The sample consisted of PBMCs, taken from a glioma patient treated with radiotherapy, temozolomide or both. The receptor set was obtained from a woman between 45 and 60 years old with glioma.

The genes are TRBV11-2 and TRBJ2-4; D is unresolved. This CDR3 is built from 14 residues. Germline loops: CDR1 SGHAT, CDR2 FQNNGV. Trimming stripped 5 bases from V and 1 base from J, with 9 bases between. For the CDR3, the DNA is TGTGCCAGCAGCCAAAACCCGGCCAAAAACATTCAGTACTTC. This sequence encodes CASSQNPAKNIQYF. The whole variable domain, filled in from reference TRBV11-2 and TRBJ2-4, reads EAGVAQSPRYKIIEKRQSVAFWCNPISGHATLYWYQQILGQGPKLLIQFQNNGVVDDSQLPKDRFSAERLKGVDSTLKIQPAKLEDSAVYLCASSQNPAKNIQYFGAGTRLSVL.

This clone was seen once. The CDR3 DNA reads TGTGCCATCAGCGAGAGGGGCTATCGGGGCTACACCTTC. This gives the protein CAISERGYRGYTF. The chain employs TRBV10-3 and TRBJ1-2; possible D gene TRBD1, 5 bases. V lost 6 bases to trimming and J lost 8 bases, with 16 bases between them. The CDR3 has 13 amino acids. Germline V CDR1 and CDR2: ENHRY, SYGVKD.

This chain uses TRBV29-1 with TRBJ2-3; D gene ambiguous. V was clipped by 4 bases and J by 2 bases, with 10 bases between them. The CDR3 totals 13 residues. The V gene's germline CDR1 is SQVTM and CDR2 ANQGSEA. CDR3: CSVGVRLTDTQYF. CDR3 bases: TGCAGCGTTGGTGTCAGGCTCACAGATACGCAGTATTTT.

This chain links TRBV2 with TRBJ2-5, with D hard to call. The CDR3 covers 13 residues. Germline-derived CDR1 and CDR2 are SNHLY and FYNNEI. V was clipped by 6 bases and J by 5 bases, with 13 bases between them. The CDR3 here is CASSREVRETQYF. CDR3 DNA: TGTGCCAGCAGCCGAGAGGTACGGGAGACCCAGTACTTC.

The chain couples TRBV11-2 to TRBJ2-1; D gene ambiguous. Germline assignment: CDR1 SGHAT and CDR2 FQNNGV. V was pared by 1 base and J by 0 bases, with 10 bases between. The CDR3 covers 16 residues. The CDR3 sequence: CASSLGGSASYNEQFF. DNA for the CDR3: TGTGCCAGCAGCTTAGGCGGATCGGCCTCCTACAATGAGCAGTTCTTC.

CDR3: CASREFSTSTDTQYF. The CDR3 DNA reads as TGCGCCAGTAGAGAGTTTTCTACTAGCACAGATACGCAGTATTTT. The chain carries TRBV5-1 and TRBJ2-3, with no clear D. The CDR3 runs 15 residues. The V end lost 8 bases, the J end lost 0 bases, and 16 bases lay between the germline ends. Germline V gives CDR1 SGHRS, CDR2 YFSETQ.

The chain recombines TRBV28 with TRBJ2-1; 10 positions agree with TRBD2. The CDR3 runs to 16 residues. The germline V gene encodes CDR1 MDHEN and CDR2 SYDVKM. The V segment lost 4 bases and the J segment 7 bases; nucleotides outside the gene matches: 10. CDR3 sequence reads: CASSSQGSGRANEQFF. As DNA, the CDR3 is TGTGCCAGCAGTTCCCAGGGAAGCGGGAGGGCGAATGAGCAGTTCTTC.

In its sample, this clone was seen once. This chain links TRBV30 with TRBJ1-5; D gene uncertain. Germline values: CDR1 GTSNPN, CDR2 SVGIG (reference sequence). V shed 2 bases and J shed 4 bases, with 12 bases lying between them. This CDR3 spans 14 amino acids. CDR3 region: CAWSRSTENQPQHF. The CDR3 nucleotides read TGTGCCTGGAGTCGATCGACGGAAAATCAGCCCCAGCATTTT.

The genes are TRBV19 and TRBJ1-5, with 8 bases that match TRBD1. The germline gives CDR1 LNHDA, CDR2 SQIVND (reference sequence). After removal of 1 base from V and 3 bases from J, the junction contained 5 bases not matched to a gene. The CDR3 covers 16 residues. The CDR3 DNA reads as TGTGCCAGTAGTATAGCGGGACAGGTCCACAATCAGCCCCAGCATTTT. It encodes CASSIAGQVHNQPQHF.

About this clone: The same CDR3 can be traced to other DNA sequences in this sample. The CDR3, as DNA: TGTGCCAGCAGTGACAGGGGGACTGAAGCTTTCTTT. The encoded protein is CASSDRGTEAFF. The V gene is TRBV6-1, the J gene TRBJ1-1; 7 nucleotides align to TRBD1. Germline CDR1 MNHNS, CDR2 SASEGT. The trim removed 3 bases at V and 5 bases at J, leaving 0 bases unmatched. The CDR3 is 12 amino acids.

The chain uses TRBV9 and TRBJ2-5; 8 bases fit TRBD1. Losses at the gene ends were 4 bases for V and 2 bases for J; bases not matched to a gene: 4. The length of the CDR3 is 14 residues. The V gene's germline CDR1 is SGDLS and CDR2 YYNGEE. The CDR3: CASSPRTGQETQYF. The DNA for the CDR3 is TGTGCCAGCAGCCCCCGGACAGGGCAAGAGACCCAGTACTTC.

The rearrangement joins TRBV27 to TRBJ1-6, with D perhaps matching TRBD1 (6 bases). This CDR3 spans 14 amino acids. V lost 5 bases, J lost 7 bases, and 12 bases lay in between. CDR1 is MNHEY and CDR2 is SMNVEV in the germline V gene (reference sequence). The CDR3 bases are TGTGCCAGCAGTCCGCGGGACACAAATTCACCCCTCCACTTT. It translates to CASSPRDTNSPLHF.

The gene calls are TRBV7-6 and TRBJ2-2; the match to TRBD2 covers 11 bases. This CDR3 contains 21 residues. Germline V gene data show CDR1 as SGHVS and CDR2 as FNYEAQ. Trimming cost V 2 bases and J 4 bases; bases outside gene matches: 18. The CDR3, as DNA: TGTGCCAGCAGCTTAACCCTTCCATTGACTAGCGGGAAGGGCGCCACCGGGGAGCTGTTTTTT. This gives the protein CASSLTLPLTSGKGATGELFF.

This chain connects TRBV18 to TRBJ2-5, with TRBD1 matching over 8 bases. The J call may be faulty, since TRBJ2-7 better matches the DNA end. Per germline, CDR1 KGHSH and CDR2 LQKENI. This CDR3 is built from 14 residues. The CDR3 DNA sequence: TGTGCCAGCTCACCAACGGGACAGGACTACGAGCAGTACTTC. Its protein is CASSPTGQDYEQYF.

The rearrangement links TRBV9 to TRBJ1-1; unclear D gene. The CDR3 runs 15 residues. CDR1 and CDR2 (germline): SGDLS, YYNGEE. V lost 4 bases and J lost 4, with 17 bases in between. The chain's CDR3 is CASSPWFSGGTEAFF. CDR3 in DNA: TGTGCCAGCAGCCCATGGTTCTCCGGCGGCACTGAAGCTTTCTTT.

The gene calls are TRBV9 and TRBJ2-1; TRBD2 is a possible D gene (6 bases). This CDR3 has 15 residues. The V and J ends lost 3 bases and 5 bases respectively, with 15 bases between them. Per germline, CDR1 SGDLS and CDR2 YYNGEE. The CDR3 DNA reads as TGTGCCAGCAGCGCACCGGGACTCAACGACAATGAGCAGTTCTTC. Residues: CASSAPGLNDNEQFF.

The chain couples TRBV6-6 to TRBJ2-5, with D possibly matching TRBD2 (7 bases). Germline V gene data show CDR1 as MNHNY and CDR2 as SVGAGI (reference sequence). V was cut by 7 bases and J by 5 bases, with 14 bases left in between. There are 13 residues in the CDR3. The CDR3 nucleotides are TGTGCCAGCATGGGGGGGCTGGGGGAGACCCAGTACTTC. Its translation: CASMGGLGETQYF.

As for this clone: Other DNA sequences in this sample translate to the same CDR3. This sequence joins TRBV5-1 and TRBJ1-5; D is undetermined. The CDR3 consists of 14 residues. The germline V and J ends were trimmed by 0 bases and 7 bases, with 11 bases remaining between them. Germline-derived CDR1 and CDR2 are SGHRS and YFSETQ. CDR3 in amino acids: CASSLGGVGQPQHF. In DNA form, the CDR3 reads TGCGCCAGCAGCTTGGGGGGAGTTGGACAGCCCCAGCATTTT.